Listed here are 9 T cell receptor beta chains from one sample, sequenced in a study of brain metastases from non-small cell lung cancer. The data were produced by immunoSEQ multiplex PCR, yet TCRdb's version contains in-frame clones alone and is incomplete. Of about 8,000 clones detected, about 85% appear once; the ten largest clones hold approximately 4%. Sequenced input: primary lung tumor tissue. The receptors stem from a donor at least 40 years old with non-small cell lung cancer.

The chain has TRBV2 and TRBJ1-5; 8 bases line up with TRBD1. The CDR3 length is 16 residues. V lost 4 bases, J lost 10 bases, and 15 bases stayed unmatched. CDR1 SNHLY and CDR2 FYNNEI come from the germline V gene. The CDR3 here is CASSVTGVHPISPQHF. CDR3 DNA: TGTGCCAGCAGTGTGACAGGGGTTCACCCCATATCCCCCCAGCATTTT.

A few counts support this clone. CDR3 DNA: TGCAGTGCGCACCCCGGCGACGAGCAGTACTTC. It specifies CSAHPGDEQYF. The genes are TRBV20-1 and TRBJ2-7; D is uncertain. The CDR3 length is 11 residues. V was trimmed by 6 bases and J by 5 bases, leaving 11 bases between them. Germline values: CDR1 DFQATT, CDR2 SNEGSKA (reference sequence).

This rearrangement joins TRBV5-5 to TRBJ2-7, with D maybe TRBD2 (6 bases). CDR1 and CDR2 (germline): SGHKS, YYEKEE (reference sequence). Trimming shortened V by 3 bases and J by 3 bases, and 13 bases separated the two germline ends. CDR3 length: 14 residues. CDR3 bases: TGTGCCAGCAGCTCGAGGAGGGGCTACTACGAGCAGTACTTC. Translating it yields CASSSRRGYYEQYF.

CDR3 nucleotide sequence: TGTGCCAGCTCAGGCGGGCGCAGAGTTGGTAGTGAGCAGTTCTTC. Translated: CASSGGRRVGSEQFF. This chain uses TRBV18 with TRBJ2-1, with D tentatively TRBD2 (5 bases). The ends were cut back, 5 bases at V and 9 bases at J, with 20 bases in the middle. Germline CDR1 and CDR2: KGHSH and LQKENI. CDR3 length: 15 amino acids.

The chain has TRBV27 and TRBJ1-6; 7 bases line up with TRBD1. V gave up 5 bases and J gave up 7 bases; unmatched junction bases: 5. Germline CDR1 and CDR2: MNHEY and SMNVEV (reference sequence). The CDR3 has 14 residues. CDR3 loop: CASSGTATNSPLHF. The CDR3 DNA reads TGTGCCAGCAGTGGGACAGCTACCAATTCACCCCTCCACTTT.

The chain combines TRBV2 with TRBJ1-3; D remains ambiguous. Germline V gene sequence: CDR1 SNHLY, CDR2 FYNNEI. This CDR3 contains 14 residues. The germline V and J ends were trimmed by 3 bases and 4 bases, with 10 bases remaining between them. In DNA form, the CDR3 reads TGTGCCAGCAGTGAGTCCGCGCTCGGAAACACCATATATTTT. Its translation: CASSESALGNTIYF.

This chain uses TRBV6-5 with TRBJ1-2, with 8 nucleotides matching TRBD1. Germline V gene sequence: CDR1 MNHEY, CDR2 SVGAGI. This CDR3 contains 13 residues. The J segment lost 7 bases and the V segment lost 6 bases, leaving 7 bases of the junction unmatched. CDR3 in amino acids: CASRSTGGPGYTF. The CDR3 DNA reads as TGTGCCAGCAGATCCACAGGGGGGCCTGGCTACACCTTC.

Only one count was recorded for this clone. The rearrangement links TRBV7-2 to TRBJ1-1; 8 bases map to TRBD1. This CDR3 is built from 17 residues. Germline CDR1 SGHTA, CDR2 FQGNSA. V shed 2 bases, J shed 6 bases, and the junction held 14 bases outside the gene matches. This CDR3 is CASSLRGQGARGPEAFF. CDR3 DNA sequence: TGTGCCAGCAGCTTAAGAGGGCAGGGGGCGCGCGGTCCTGAAGCTTTCTTT. Based on the CDR3 plus reference TRBV7-2 and TRBJ1-1, the full variable domain is GAGVSQSPSNKVTEKGKDVELRCDPISGHTALYWYRQSLGQGLEFLIYFQGNSAPDKSGLPSDRFSAERTGGSVSTLTIQRTQQEDSAVYLCASSLRGQGARGPEAFFGQGTRLTVV.

This clone was observed a few times. The chain is built from TRBV4-1 and TRBJ1-2; D unresolved. V was trimmed by 1 base and J by 5 bases, leaving 20 bases between them. CDR3 size: 17 residues. Germline assignment: CDR1 MGHRA and CDR2 YSYEKL. This CDR3 is CASSQARVEAQLYGYTF. The CDR3 nucleotides read TGCGCCAGCAGCCAAGCAAGGGTTGAGGCGCAGCTATATGGCTACACCTTC.